The clone carrying this TCR beta chain was seen repeatedly, ten times or more. Its cognate antigen is unknown. This entry comes from a study of T cells after yellow fever vaccination. Study findings and constraints: The CD4 and CD8 compartments had a small share of their clonotypes in common. Post-booster repertoires again held most primary-vaccination clones (roughly 96% CD4, 85% to 90% CD8).

The CDR3 has 15 residues. V was clipped by 2 bases and J by 2 bases, with 14 bases between them. Germline CDR1 and CDR2: SGDLS and YYNGEE. TCRdb reprocessed the 5' RACE reads with MiXCR, giving one entry per CDR3 protein. Altogether around 140,000 distinct CDR3 sequences are present, less than 9.5% being singletons, with the ten largest covering less than 0.85%. The rearrangement uses TRBV9 and TRBJ2-7; the D call may be TRBD1 or TRBD2 (5 bases each). This clonotype was sampled from a man aged 25 to 45 who received the YFV17D yellow fever vaccine. This specimen was CD4+ T cells sorted from PBMCs, taken 5 days after the yellow fever booster vaccination. The CDR3 region is CASSVRPGLPYEQYF. In DNA form, the CDR3 reads TGTGCCAGCAGCGTCCGGCCGGGGCTTCCCTACGAGCAGTACTTC.